The text below deals with one T cell receptor beta chain. These data come from a study of blood T cell repertoires in COVID-19. Study in general: Some COVID-19 samples were acute and others convalescent; all came from the United States, Italy and Spain. Sample material is recorded as cDNA or gDNA derived from T cells, B-cell-depleted T cells, or PBMCs.

As handled by the study authors: Amplification of reference gene primers was used by the study to estimate nucleated cell counts. Data came from immunoSEQ multiplex PCR; TCRdb stores just in-frame clones and leaves some out. V and J calls and clone size are given by that table; D and trimming were obtained from the DNA. The sample records about 280,000 clones, about nine tenths being singletons. The clonotype originates from a man aged 40-49 years with active or convalescent COVID-19. Sequencing was carried out using peripheral blood.

As DNA, the CDR3 is TGTGCCAGCAGCCTCGGGACAAACAATCAGCCCCAGCATTTT. Its protein is CASSLGTNNQPQHF. The chain uses TRBV3-1 (or the pseudogene TRBV3-2) and TRBJ1-5, with a weak D call TRBD1 (6 bases). The CDR3 runs 14 residues. Germline CDR1 reads LGHDT; CDR2 reads YNNKEL (reference sequence). V lost 4 bases and J lost 3, with 10 bases in between.